These 2 T cell receptor beta chains were sequenced from one sample in a study of blood T cells in healthy people across ages. Through a sample-barcoded 5' primer and a J-beta primer mix, a second PCR was run for roughly 7 to 11 cycles. Each CDR3 protein gets one entry after TCRdb re-called the 5' RACE reads with MiXCR. The sample carries more than 1 million distinct CDR3 sequences, around 45% recorded once. Sequencing input: blood. Receptors originate from a woman aged 55-70 years in good health.

The chain combines TRBV4-1 with TRBJ2-7; 8 bases map to TRBD1. Trimming at V came to 0 bases and at J to 4 bases, leaving 11 bases not matched to a gene. This CDR3 region has 17 residues. Germline V gene sequence: CDR1 MGHRA, CDR2 YSYEKL. The CDR3 sequence: CASSQDLGTGGRYEQYF. DNA of the CDR3: TGCGCCAGCAGCCAAGATCTAGGTACAGGGGGGAGATACGAGCAGTACTTC.

This clonotype has a handful of counts. The chain combines TRBV10-3 with TRBJ2-3; 7 bases are a match to TRBD2. The CDR3 length is 15 residues. V dropped 2 bases and J dropped 2; count of bases not matched to a gene: 4. Germline V gene sequence: CDR1 ENHRY, CDR2 SYGVKD. CDR3 bases: TGTGCCATCAGTGAGAGCGGGATCGACACAGATACGCAGTATTTT. It codes for CAISESGIDTDTQYF.